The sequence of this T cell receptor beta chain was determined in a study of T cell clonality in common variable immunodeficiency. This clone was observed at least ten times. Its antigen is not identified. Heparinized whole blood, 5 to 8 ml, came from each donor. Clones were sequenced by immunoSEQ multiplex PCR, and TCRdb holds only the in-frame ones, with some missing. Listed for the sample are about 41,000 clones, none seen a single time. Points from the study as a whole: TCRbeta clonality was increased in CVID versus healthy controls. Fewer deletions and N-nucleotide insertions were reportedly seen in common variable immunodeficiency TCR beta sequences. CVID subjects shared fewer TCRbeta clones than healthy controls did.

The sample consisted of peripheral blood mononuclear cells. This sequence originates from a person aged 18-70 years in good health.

Incomplete CDR3 DNA: TGTGCCAGCAGCTTGGACCTAGCGGGCGATGAG. Amino acid sequence: CASSLDLAGDE. In full, the CDR3 is CASSLDLAGDEQFF. V usage is TRBV5-4 and J usage is TRBJ2-1; 8 positions agree with TRBD2. The DNA ends 3 residues before the CDR3 does, and the rest of the CDR3 is filled in from the germline J gene. The CDR3 covers 14 residues. The germline CDR1 and CDR2 sequences are SGHNT and YYREEE (reference sequence). V dropped 0 bases and J dropped 8; count of bases not matched to a gene: 4.